The next 19 T cell receptor beta chains were all read from a single sample in a study of spatial heterogeneity in lung cancer. In TCRdb, the 5' RACE reads were re-called with MiXCR into one record per CDR3 protein. This table has some 5,100 distinct CDR3 sequences, 26% appearing once. For these TCRs, the target antigens are not known. Study-wide points: Tumor mutation counts were tracked by expanded intratumoral alpha and beta TCR counts.

Regarding time point: sample taken at primary tumor resection. The starting material was lung tumor tissue, obtained at surgery. These receptors all stem from a male donor with early-stage non-small cell lung cancer.

By sample share, this clonotype is medium-sized. For the CDR3, the DNA is TGTGCCAGCAGCCCCCCGGCGGGGGTATACGAGCAGTACTTC. It specifies CASSPPAGVYEQYF. This rearrangement joins TRBV7-9 to TRBJ2-7; 7 nucleotides line up with TRBD2. V shed 5 bases, J shed 4 bases, and the junction held 8 bases outside the gene matches. Germline CDR1 is SEHNR and CDR2 is FQNEAQ (reference sequence). There are 14 residues in the CDR3.

This clonotype has a handful of counts. The DNA of the CDR3 is TGCAGCGTCCGCTTTCCAGGAAGGGACGAGCAGTACTTC. Translated, it gives CSVRFPGRDEQYF. The chain combines TRBV29-1 with TRBJ2-7; the D is unclear. This CDR3 is built from 13 residues. The germline gives CDR1 SQVTM, CDR2 ANQGSEA. Trimming left V 6 bases short and J 5 bases short, with 17 bases between.

This clonotype was recorded a few times. V gene TRBV19 combines with J gene TRBJ2-4, with 9 bases matching TRBD2. Germline V CDR1 and CDR2: LNHDA, SQIVND (reference sequence). This CDR3 is 14 amino acids long. Trimming cost V 5 bases and J 8 bases; bases outside gene matches: 7. The CDR3 sequence: CASSRAGGDYIQYF. In DNA form, the CDR3 reads TGTGCCAGTAGTCGGGCGGGAGGGGATTACATTCAGTACTTC.

The chain has TRBV7-2 and TRBJ2-1, with unresolved D. The germline V gene encodes CDR1 SGHTA and CDR2 FQGNSA. The V end was cut by 3 bases, the J end by 7 bases, with 7 bases between. The CDR3 is made up of 12 amino acids. The CDR3 coding sequence is TGTGCCAGCAGCTTTCTAGGAAATGAGCAGTTCTTC. Translating it yields CASSFLGNEQFF. The complete variable domain, with remaining parts taken from reference TRBV7-2 and TRBJ2-1, reads GAGVSQSPSNKVTEKGKDVELRCDPISGHTALYWYRQSLGQGLEFLIYFQGNSAPDKSGLPSDRFSAERTGGSVSTLTIQRTQQEDSAVYLCASSFLGNEQFFGPGTRLTVL.

This clonotype showed up many times. At one end, the junction sequence differs from germline, possibly due to a read error. The genes are TRBV5-1 and TRBJ1-1; 7 bases are shared with TRBD1. Germline V gene sequence: CDR1 SGHRS, CDR2 YFSETQ. CDR3 length: 14 residues. The CDR3 nucleotides read TGCGCCAGCAGTTTGGGACAGCCGAACACTGAAGCTTTCTTT. This encodes CASSLGQPNTEAFF.

The sample holds one count of this clonotype. J is TRBJ2-5 and V is TRBV5-1, with 9 bases aligning to TRBD1. CDR1 is SGHRS, CDR2 YFSETQ, per germline. This CDR3 contains 13 residues. The V gene end was trimmed by 4 bases and the J gene end by 5 bases; junction bases not matched to a gene: 3. In nucleotides, the CDR3 is TGCGCCAGCAGCCAAACAGGGGGCGAGACCCAGTACTTC. Its protein product is CASSQTGGETQYF.

The CDR3 nucleotides read TGTGCCAGCGGAAGTAGCGGCAAAGGAGATGAGCAGTTCTTC. The encoded protein is CASGSSGKGDEQFF. The chain is built from TRBV11-1 and TRBJ2-1; TRBD2 might be the D (6 bases). This CDR3 is built from 14 residues. Trimming took 8 bases from V and 8 from J, leaving 19 bases between them. CDR1 and CDR2 from the germline V gene are SGHAT and FQDESV (reference sequence).

The rearrangement uses TRBV12-3 or TRBV12-4 and TRBJ2-1, with D tentatively TRBD1 (6 bases). The CDR3 has 16 residues. Trimming removed 5 bases from V and 2 bases from J, with 16 bases in between. This CDR3 is CASSEEGRGAYNEQFF. CDR3 coding DNA: TGTGCCAGCAGTGAAGAGGGCAGGGGAGCCTACAATGAGCAGTTCTTC.

By sample fraction, this clonotype is medium-sized. The chain joins TRBV30 to TRBJ2-7; D unresolved. Between the trimmed V and J ends, which lost 2 bases and 3 bases, there was a span of 8 bases. The CDR3 consists of 12 residues. The germline V gene encodes CDR1 GTSNPN and CDR2 SVGIG (reference sequence). CDR3 amino acids: CAWSPPNYEQYF. For the CDR3, the DNA is TGTGCCTGGAGTCCCCCGAACTACGAGCAGTACTTC.

The V gene is TRBV7-2, the J gene TRBJ2-3; D not certain. Trimming pared 1 base from V and 9 bases from J, leaving 8 bases between. Germline-derived CDR1 and CDR2 are SGHTA and FQGNSA. This CDR3 has 12 amino acids. CDR3 in amino acids: CASSLVGETQYF. For the CDR3, the DNA is TGTGCCAGCAGCTTAGTAGGAGAAACGCAGTATTTT.

This chain joins TRBV11-2 and TRBJ2-7; possibly TRBD1 or TRBD2 for D (5 bases each). The germline V and J ends were trimmed by 5 bases and 2 bases, with 13 bases remaining between them. This CDR3 has 14 amino acids. Germline loops: CDR1 SGHAT, CDR2 FQNNGV. The CDR3 loop reads CASSATGPTYEQYF. The CDR3 DNA reads TGTGCCAGCAGCGCTACGGGACCCACCTACGAGCAGTACTTC.

The rearrangement uses TRBV25-1 and TRBJ1-4, with a tentative D call TRBD1 (6 bases). V was shortened by 8 bases and J by 8 bases, with 21 bases between the two germline ends. This CDR3 contains 15 residues. Germline loops: CDR1 MGHDK, CDR2 SYGVNS. The CDR3 protein is CASGGRGGGQEKLFF. CDR3 nucleotide sequence: TGTGCCAGCGGGGGCAGGGGCGGGGGTCAAGAAAAACTGTTTTTT.

This clonotype is deemed medium-sized. The V and J genes are TRBV27 and TRBJ2-3, with D uncertain. The germline V gene encodes CDR1 MNHEY and CDR2 SMNVEV (reference sequence). The CDR3 loop spans 15 amino acids. The germline V and J ends were trimmed by 7 bases and 1 base, with 15 bases remaining between them. The CDR3: CASTPLQRRTDTQYF. CDR3 DNA: TGTGCCAGCACCCCCCTACAGCGCCGCACAGATACGCAGTATTTT.

By sample share, this clonotype is medium-sized. The chain has TRBV6-6 and TRBJ2-3; the match to TRBD2 covers 9 bases. The CDR3 loop spans 14 amino acids. Per germline, CDR1 MNHNY and CDR2 SVGAGI (reference sequence). V shed 3 bases, J shed 3 bases, and the junction held 1 base outside the gene matches. Here the CDR3 reads CASSYSGRTDTQYF. DNA for the CDR3: TGTGCCAGCAGTTATAGCGGGAGAACAGATACGCAGTATTTT.

This chain links TRBV28 with TRBJ2-7; D uncertain. Trimming removed 4 bases from V and 3 bases from J, with 7 bases in between. There are 12 residues in the CDR3. Germline assignment: CDR1 MDHEN and CDR2 SYDVKM. CDR3 region: CASSSTDYEQYF. The CDR3 nucleotides are TGTGCCAGCAGTTCGACCGACTACGAGCAGTACTTC.

Judged by abundance, this clonotype is medium-sized (0.01 to 0.1%). V and J are TRBV7-8 and TRBJ1-6; D is perhaps TRBD1 (5 bases). CDR1 and CDR2 from the germline V gene are SGHVS and FQNEAQ. The CDR3 covers 13 residues. V was clipped by 5 bases and J by 8 bases, with 10 bases between them. The CDR3 spells CASSPDRDSPLHF. In DNA form, the CDR3 reads TGTGCCAGCAGCCCTGACAGAGATTCACCCCTCCACTTT.

This clonotype has just a few counts. This chain links TRBV9 with TRBJ1-3; D is unclear. The V gene lost 4 bases and the J gene lost 0 bases, with 5 bases spanning the gap. Per the germline V gene, CDR1 is SGDLS and CDR2 is YYNGEE. The CDR3 contains 13 residues. CDR3 in amino acids: CASSKISGNTIYF. Written as DNA, the CDR3 is TGTGCCAGCAGCAAGATCTCTGGAAACACCATATATTTT.

This clonotype has only one observation. V usage is TRBV29-1 and J usage is TRBJ2-1; 12 bases are shared with TRBD2. The CDR3 loop spans 16 amino acids. Germline values: CDR1 SQVTM, CDR2 ANQGSEA. The junction had 7 bases not matched to a gene; V was cut back by 5 bases and J by 2 bases. The chain's CDR3 is CSVTGLAGLTYNEQFF. For the CDR3, the DNA is TGCAGCGTTACAGGACTAGCGGGACTGACCTACAATGAGCAGTTCTTC.

This clonotype is termed medium-sized. The V gene is TRBV7-9, the J gene TRBJ2-1, with no clear D. Germline CDR1 is SEHNR and CDR2 is FQNEAQ (reference sequence). This CDR3 region has 14 residues. The germline V and J ends were trimmed by 3 bases and 7 bases, with 13 bases remaining between them. The CDR3 reads CASSFPEFGNEQFF. DNA for the CDR3: TGTGCCAGCAGCTTCCCGGAGTTCGGGAATGAGCAGTTCTTC.